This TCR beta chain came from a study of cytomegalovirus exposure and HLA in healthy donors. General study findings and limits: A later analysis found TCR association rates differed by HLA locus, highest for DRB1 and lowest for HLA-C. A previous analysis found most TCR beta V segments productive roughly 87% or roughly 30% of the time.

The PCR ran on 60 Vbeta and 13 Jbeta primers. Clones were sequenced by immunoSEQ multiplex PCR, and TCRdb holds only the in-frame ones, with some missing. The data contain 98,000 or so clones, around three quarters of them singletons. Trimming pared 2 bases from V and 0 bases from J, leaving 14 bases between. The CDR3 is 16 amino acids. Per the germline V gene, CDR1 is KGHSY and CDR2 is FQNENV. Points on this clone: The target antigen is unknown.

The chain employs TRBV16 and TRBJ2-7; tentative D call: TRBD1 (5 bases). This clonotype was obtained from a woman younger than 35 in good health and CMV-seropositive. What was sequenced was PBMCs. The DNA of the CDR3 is TGTGCCAGCAGCCAAGGGGCGTCCCTTCTCTCCTACGAGCAGTACTTC. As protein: CASSQGASLLSYEQYF.